The clone carrying this T cell receptor (beta chain) was seen only a few times. The target antigen is unknown. The data stem from a study of T-cell reconstitution after alpha-beta-depleted transplantation in children. The authors prepared the TCRbeta library with unique molecular identifiers. TCRdb called the PCR reads again in MiXCR, with one record for every CDR3 protein. This sample has some 840,000 distinct CDR3 sequences, with approximately 15% found just once. The CDR3 runs to 15 residues. Trimming took off 4 bases at V and 0 bases at J, with 13 bases between the two ends. The V gene's germline CDR1 is SGHRS and CDR2 YFSETQ. Study-wide results and caveats: The origin of alpha-beta T cells about two months after transplant was reportedly several hundred expanded graft clones.

This sequence joins TRBV5-1 and TRBJ1-1; a possible D gene is TRBD1 (6 bases). Sequences were derived from PBMCs, mostly from graft donor cells, sampled 360 days after TCRalphabeta/CD19-depleted stem cell transplant. The source is a male patient between 10 and 17 years old who had a stem cell transplant for acute lymphoblastic leukemia, so the T cells may come from the graft donor. In nucleotides, the CDR3 is TGCGCCAGCAGCGGTCCCAGGGGTATGAACACTGAAGCTTTCTTT. It translates to CASSGPRGMNTEAFF.